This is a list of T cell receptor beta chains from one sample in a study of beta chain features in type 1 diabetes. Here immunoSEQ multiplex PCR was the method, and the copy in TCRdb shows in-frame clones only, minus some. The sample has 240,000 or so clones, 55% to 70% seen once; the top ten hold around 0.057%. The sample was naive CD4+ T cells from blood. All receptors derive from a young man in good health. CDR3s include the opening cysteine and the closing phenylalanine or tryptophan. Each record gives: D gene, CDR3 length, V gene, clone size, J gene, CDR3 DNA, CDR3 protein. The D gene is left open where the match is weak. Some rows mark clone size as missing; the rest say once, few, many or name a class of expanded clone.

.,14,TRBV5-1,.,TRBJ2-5,TGCGCCAGCAGCTTGGGGCAGATCCAAGAGACCCAGTACTTC,CASSLGQIQETQYF
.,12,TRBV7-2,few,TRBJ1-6,TGTGCCAGCAGCGCCCAACAAGGTCGTCTCCACTTT,CASSAQQGRLHF
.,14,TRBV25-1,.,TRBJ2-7,TGTGCCAGCAGTGAAATGCAGGGTAGATACGAGCAGTACTTC,CASSEMQGRYEQYF
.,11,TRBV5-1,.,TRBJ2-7,TGCGCCAGCAGCATCGGTCACGAGCAGTACTTC,CASSIGHEQYF
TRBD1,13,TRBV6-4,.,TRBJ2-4,TGTGCCAGCAGTGACGGGACAGAAAACATTCAGTACTTC,CASSDGTENIQYF
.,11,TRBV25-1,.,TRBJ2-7,TGTGCCAGCAGTTCCAGTTACGAGCAGTACTTC,CASSSSYEQYF
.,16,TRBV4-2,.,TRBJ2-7,TGTGCCAGCAGCCAAGTCATCAGGGGCCGGTCCTACGAGCAGTACTTC,CASSQVIRGRSYEQYF
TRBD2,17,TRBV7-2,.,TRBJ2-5,TGTGCCAGCAGCCCTAGATGGGGGAGGGGCCGCCAAGAGACCCAGTACTTC,CASSPRWGRGRQETQYF
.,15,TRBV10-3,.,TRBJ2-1,TGTGCCATCAGTGAGCTGGACGTCAGAGGCAATGAGCAGTTCTTC,CAISELDVRGNEQFF
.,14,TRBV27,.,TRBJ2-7,TGTGCCAGCAGTTTATCGGACGGACCCTACGAGCAGTACTTC,CASSLSDGPYEQYF
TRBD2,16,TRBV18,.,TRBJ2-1,TGTGCCAGCTCACCAGGAGGAGCGGGAGTCAACAATGAGCAGTTCTTC,CASSPGGAGVNNEQFF
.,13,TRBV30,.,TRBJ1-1,TGTGCCTGGAGAAACGGGGCGAACACTGAAGCTTTCTTT,CAWRNGANTEAFF
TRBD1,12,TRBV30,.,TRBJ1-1,TGTGCCTGGAGGGCTGACAGGGGTGAAGCTTTCTTT,CAWRADRGEAFF
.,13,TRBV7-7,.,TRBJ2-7,TGTGCCAGCAGTCCCTTAGAGGGCGGCGAGCAGTACTTC,CASSPLEGGEQYF
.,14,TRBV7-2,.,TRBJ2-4,TGTGCCAGCAGCTTAGTAGAGACCGGGACTCTTCAGTACTTC,CASSLVETGTLQYF
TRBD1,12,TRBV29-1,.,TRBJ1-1,TGCAGCGCTCGGACAGGGGGTGATGAAGCTTTCTTT,CSARTGGDEAFF
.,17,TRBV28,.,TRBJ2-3,TGTGCCAGCAGTTTTGTGGGATTTAGGGGATCGACAGATACGCAGTATTTT,CASSFVGFRGSTDTQYF
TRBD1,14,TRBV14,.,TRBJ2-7,TGTGCCAGCAGCCGTCGAACAGGGGTATACGAGCAGTACTTC,CASSRRTGVYEQYF
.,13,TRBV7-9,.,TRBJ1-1,TGTGCCAGCAGCTTAGAGGGGCGGGAGGAAGCTTTCTTT,CASSLEGREEAFF
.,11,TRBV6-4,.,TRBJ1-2,TGTGCCAGCAGTGACGGCGGACACTACACCTTC,CASSDGGHYTF
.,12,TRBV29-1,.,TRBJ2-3,TGCAGCCAAGGGGGAAGTACAGATACGCAGTATTTT,CSQGGSTDTQYF
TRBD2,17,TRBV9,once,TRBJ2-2,TGTGCCAGCAGCGTAGCTGGAATAGCGGGAGTGGCCGGGGAGCTGTTTTTT,CASSVAGIAGVAGELFF
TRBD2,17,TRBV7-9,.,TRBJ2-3,TGTGCCAGCAGCCGCATTTTGGGGAAGCGGGGTTCAGATACGCAGTATTTT,CASSRILGKRGSDTQYF
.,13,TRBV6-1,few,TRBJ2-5,TGTGCCAGCAGTACACCTGTGGGGGAGACCCAGTACTTC,CASSTPVGETQYF